This T cell receptor beta chain emerged from a study of chemoradiotherapy in HPV16-positive cancers. The study, taken as a whole, reports: HPV-specific T cells were functionally defined from only a couple of HPV16-positive patients.

As for this clone: Its specificity is not known.

This table comes from immunoSEQ multiplex PCR, and its TCRdb copy is limited to in-frame clones, with some not included. The sample contains 11,000 or so clones, around 68% of which appear only once. V gave up 4 bases and J gave up 8 bases, with 10 bases separating them. Germline-derived CDR1 and CDR2 are SGHRS and YFSETQ. CDR3 length: 12 amino acids. This sample was taken from a patient who underwent chemoradiotherapy. The gene calls are TRBV5-1 and TRBJ2-1; no clear D gene. The sequence was obtained from a human donor with HPV-associated anogenital cancer. The CDR3 bases are TGCGCCAGCAGCCTTGAGTCGTATGAGCAGTTCTTC. Protein sequence: CASSLESYEQFF.